This T cell receptor (beta chain) was observed in a study of OX40 agonist ivuxolimab in advanced cancers. Study results and caveats: In the expanded peripheral T cells, antigen specificity was never determined. Averaged across samples, CD8+ T cells carried more expanded clones than CD4+ did.

Enrollment shut out patients with autoimmune disease history or systemic immunosuppression. As regards this clone: Its matching antigen is unknown.

Produced via immunoSEQ multiplex PCR; TCRdb's table is partial and in-frame only. Of over 50,000 clones listed, around four fifths were seen once; the top ten hold approximately 4.1%. The clonotype originates from an adult with an advanced solid tumor such as melanoma, head and neck, liver or kidney cancer. The specimen was CD4+ or CD8+ T cells sorted from blood, collected in a trial of the OX40 agonist ivuxolimab.

The CDR3 is CASSFLSSSYEQYF. The CDR3 DNA reads TGTGCCAGCAGCTTCCTATCTAGCAGCTACGAGCAGTACTTC. The genes are TRBV7-2 and TRBJ2-7; D may be TRBD2 (5 bases). Trimming took off 3 bases at V and 3 bases at J, with 12 bases between the two ends. Germline CDR1 reads SGHTA; CDR2 reads FQGNSA. The CDR3 extends over 14 amino acids.